The 21 T cell receptor delta chains given below trace back to one sample, sequenced in a study of γδ T cells in repeated Plasmodium falciparum infection listed by TCRdb under 2021. Library construction relied on multiplex PCR. The instrument given in TCRdb is Illumina MiSeq. After TCRdb called clones again from the public reads with CATT, rows with identical DNA were merged. This sample comprises some 51,000 delta-chain clones, 1.9% of them detected only once. The ten largest account for around 22% of the sample. Vgamma9/Vdelta2+ and Vdelta2-negative gammadelta T cell populations were flow-sorted from peripheral blood mononuclear cells for bulk TCR repertoire analysis. The sequenced sample consisted of gamma-delta T cells from blood. The receptors derive from a pool of human donors (malaria-infected and uninfected, not separated).

Concerning this clone: A much larger clonotype is one base distant, so this may be a read error. The V gene was identified as TRDV1, while no J gene was called; the table's D call, TRDD3, has no DNA check behind it. CDR3 size: 15 residues. Germline assignment: CDR1 TSWWSYY and CDR2 QGS. This CDR3 is CALGEKRGIRCGLIF. CDR3 DNA: TGTGCTCTTGGGGAAAAGCGGGGGATACGCTGCGGACTAATCTTT.

This clone was seen repeatedly, ten times or more. The chain recombines TRDV1 with TRDJ1; 9 positions match TRDD3. The J gene is absent in TCRdb and was assigned here via DNA matching to germline. The CDR3 is 24 amino acids. Germline V gene data show CDR1 as TSWWSYY and CDR2 as QGS. Trimming removed 0 bases from V and 1 base from J; junction bases left unmatched: 27. CDR3 in DNA: TGTGCTCTTGGGGAACTAGTACCCCATCCCTGGGGGATTCCTTTCCCCTTATCCACCGATAAACTCATCTTT. It yields the protein CALGELVPHPWGIPFPLSTDKLIF.

In regard to this clone: TCRdb shows a much larger clone's protein in place of this DNA's translation, and the two differ at residue 4, likely through a read error; the protein shown is translated from the DNA. In DNA form, the CDR3 reads TGTGCCTGTGGCACCGTTCGGTTTCGTTCCCCCGTACTGGGGGATACGTTTAGCGCTTCGGGCACCGATAAACTCATCTTT. This gives the protein CACGTVRFRSPVLGDTFSASGTDKLIF. The genes are TRDV2 and TRDJ1; 13 bases map to TRDD3. TCRdb is silent on the J gene; assignment here came from matching the DNA to germline. Germline loops: CDR1 GEAIGNYY, CDR2 EKD. The length of the CDR3 is 27 residues.

CDR3 region: CALGGRGDGIPPGWGISNTDKLIF. In DNA, the CDR3 is TGTGCTCTTGGGGGCAGGGGGGATGGGATTCCCCCGGGGTGGGGGATCTCGAACACCGATAAACTCATCTTT. The chain combines TRDV1 with TRDJ1, with 8 nucleotides matching TRDD3. TCRdb lists no J gene, so it was determined here by aligning the DNA to germline. V gave up 4 bases and J gave up 0 bases; unmatched junction bases: 31. Germline values: CDR1 TSWWSYY, CDR2 QGS. The CDR3 runs to 24 residues.

This clone was found many times. A read error likely explains this, since a far larger clone differs by one base. Other DNA sequences from this sample encode an identical CDR3 as well. CDR3 sequence reads: CAFYHHFSRARQTGDGWNTDKLIF. CDR3 DNA: TGTGCCTTTTACCACCACTTCTCAAGGGCACGACAGACGGGGGATGGATGGAACACCGATAAACTCATCTTT. V usage is TRDV3 and J usage is TRDJ1, with 7 nucleotides matching TRDD3. No J gene is reported in TCRdb; it was inferred here by comparing the DNA with germline. The CDR3 length is 24 residues. Trimming took 2 bases from V and 0 from J; bases not matched to a gene: 36. Germline values: CDR1 TVYSNPD, CDR2 GDNSRS (reference sequence).

This clone appeared many times. This DNA translates differently at residue 8 from the TCRdb protein, which is that of a much larger clone; a read error is likely, and the protein shown is the DNA's own translation. CDR3 in DNA: TGTGCCTGTCCCCGTAATCGGGGAGGGGGATACAACCACCCACTGTACACCGATAAACTCATCTTT. This encodes CACPRNRGGGYNHPLYTDKLIF. This chain links TRDV2 with TRDJ1, with TRDD3 identical over 9 bases. No J gene was available from TCRdb, and it was assigned here by a germline match of the DNA. The V and J ends lost 6 bases and 0 bases, in that order; junction bases with no gene match: 28. The CDR3 totals 22 residues. From germline, CDR1 is GEAIGNYY and CDR2 EKD.

Comments on this clone: This likely stems from a read error, as it lies one base from a far larger clone. This CDR3 is also generated by other DNA sequences in the sample. The chain employs TRDV2 and TRDJ1; 7 bases align to TRDD3. TCRdb gives no J gene; it was assigned here by matching the DNA to germline. CDR1 is GEAIGNYY, CDR2 EKD, per germline. There are 16 residues in the CDR3. The V segment lost 4 bases and the J segment 0 bases; nucleotides outside the gene matches: 10. The CDR3 reads CACDPLLGTYTDKLIF. The CDR3 DNA reads TGTGCCTGTGATCCCCTACTGGGGACGTACACCGATAAACTCATCTTT.

This clone was counted only a few times. This likely traces to a read error, being one base from a far larger clone. The same CDR3 can be traced to other DNA sequences in this sample. The J gene is TRDJ1, the V gene TRDV2, with D tentatively TRDD3 (6 bases). The J gene comes from matching the DNA to germline here; TCRdb lacks it. The CDR3 loop spans 19 amino acids. Germline CDR1 and CDR2: GEAIGNYY and EKD. Trimming took 0 bases from V and 3 from J, leaving 25 bases between them. The CDR3 protein is CACDTNLLGIYPIPDKLIF. CDR3 coding DNA: TGTGCCTGTGACACCAACTTACTGGGAATTTACCCTATACCCGATAAACTCATCTTT.

As concerns this clone: TCRdb assigns this DNA the protein of a much larger clone, which departs from its translation at residue 25; this likely reflects a read error, and the protein shown comes from translating the DNA. Called V gene: TRDV1; the J gene was not called; the table's D call of TRDD3 was not tested on the DNA. CDR1 is TSWWSYY and CDR2 is QGS in the germline V gene. The CDR3 length is 26 residues. CDR3 coding DNA: TGTGCTCTTGGGGAGTCTTTTACCTTCCTACAAGCCCCATACTGGGGGATAGACCAGAACACCGATAAACTCACCTTT. This translates into CALGESFTFLQAPYWGIDQNTDKLTF.

Note on this clone: The TCRdb protein, from a much larger clone, departs from this DNA's translation at residue 10, likely by read error; the protein shown derives from the DNA. This rearrangement joins TRDV1 to TRDJ1; TRDD3 agrees at 8 bases. Here the J gene came from matching the DNA to germline, since TCRdb omits it. The CDR3 is 21 residues long. Germline V gene data show CDR1 as TSWWSYY and CDR2 as QGS. J lost 0 bases, V lost 0 bases, and 18 bases had no gene match. The CDR3 DNA sequence: TGTGCTCTTGGGGAACTTCCCTTCAGGTGCTGGGGGACCTCGTACACCGATAAACTCATCTTT. Residues: CALGELPFRCWGTSYTDKLIF.

The table lists this clone with many counts. This sequence joins TRDV1 and TRDJ1; 10 nucleotides agree with TRDD3. The J gene is absent in TCRdb and was assigned here via DNA matching to germline. The V gene end was trimmed by 0 bases and the J gene end by 0 bases; junction bases not matched to a gene: 19. The CDR3 spans 22 residues. Germline V CDR1 and CDR2: TSWWSYY, QGS. CDR3 sequence reads: CALGELEVASFYWGMYTDKLIF. In DNA form, the CDR3 reads TGTGCTCTTGGGGAACTAGAGGTCGCCTCCTTTTACTGGGGGATGTACACCGATAAACTCATCTTT.

Regarding this clone: This DNA's translation and the protein TCRdb lists, from a much larger clone, do not match at residue 7, likely due to a read error; the protein shown is translated from the DNA. The CDR3 loop is CALYSYWGLGNYLKLIF. DNA of the CDR3: TGTGCCTTATATTCCTACTGGGGGCTGGGCAACTACCTTAAACTCATCTTT. This chain uses TRDV3 with TRDJ1, with a possible D match to TRDD3 (8 bases). No J gene was available from TCRdb, and it was assigned here by a germline match of the DNA. This CDR3 contains 17 residues. From germline, CDR1 is TVYSNPD and CDR2 GDNSRS (reference sequence). With 3 bases removed from V and 7 bases from J, the gap between germline ends came to 30 bases.

This clone was counted a few times. Only one base separates this from a far larger clonotype, so it likely reflects a read error. Other DNA sequences from this sample encode an identical CDR3 as well. No J gene call was made, and the V gene is TRDV3; TRDD3 reflects the table's D call only, with no check against the DNA. This CDR3 comprises 19 residues. CDR1 is TVYSNPD and CDR2 is GDNSRS in the germline V gene (reference sequence). The CDR3 DNA reads as TGTGCCTGCTATCTTCCTACGGGGATACCCCGAGCCTGCACCGATAAACTCATCTTC. Its translation: CACYLPTGIPRACTDKLIF.

This clone was counted a few times. A far more abundant clone sits one base away, making this likely a read error. Distinct nucleotide sequences in the sample also encode this CDR3. CDR3 DNA sequence: TGTGCTCTTGGGTTCATTTATTACTCCATCGGATCTTGGGCGGGTAATGGCGATAAGCTCATCTTT. Translation gives CALGFIYYSIGSWAGNGDKLIF. No J gene call was made, and the V gene is TRDV1; the tabulated D call, TRDD3, remains unverified against the DNA. This CDR3 contains 22 residues. Germline V gives CDR1 TSWWSYY, CDR2 QGS.

The table lists this clone with a few counts. TCRdb records a much larger clone's protein for this DNA, with a difference at residue 13 that likely arises from a read error; the protein given is the translation of the DNA. The V gene is given as TRDV1, and no J gene call is available. Germline V lookup: CDR1 TSWWSYY, CDR2 QGS. The CDR3 runs 15 residues. CDR3 protein: CALGPTGARGHKPIF. In DNA form, the CDR3 reads TGTGCTCTTGGGCCTACCGGGGCACGGGGGCATAAACCCATCTTT.

This clone showed up just a few times. The protein given by TCRdb reflects a much larger clone and differs at residue 20 from this DNA's translation, likely from a read error; the protein shown is the DNA's translation. The chain combines TRDV1 with TRDJ1; TRDD3 matches at 12 bases. The J call may not be correct, given that the DNA end is closer to TRDJ2. Germline CDR1 is TSWWSYY and CDR2 is QGS. The CDR3 spans 21 residues. The CDR3 nucleotides read TGTGCTCTTGGGTCCTGCCTGCCGTACTGGGGGATACCACGTTACACCGATAAACTCTTCTTT. Its translation is CALGSCLPYWGIPRYTDKLFF.

For this clone: A far larger clone is just one base off, so this is likely a read error. This sample also contains other DNA sequences that code for the same CDR3. The chain couples TRAV38-2/DV8 to TRDJ1; D is ambiguous. In the absence of a J gene in TCRdb, the DNA was matched to germline to assign it here. The germline V gene has CDR1 TSESDYY and CDR2 QEAYKQQN. This CDR3 has 14 amino acids. The CDR3 loop reads CAYRSPYLRTKLIF. The CDR3 DNA is TGCGCTTATAGGAGCCCGTATCTCAGGACGAAACTCATCTTT.

This clone was seen only a few times. The amino acid sequence in TCRdb belongs to a much larger clone and departs from this DNA's translation at residue 9, likely a sequencing read error; the sequence shown is translated from the DNA. The CDR3 spells CALGELVPRGLILGDTPVCTDKLIF. As DNA, the CDR3 is TGTGCTCTTGGGGAACTAGTTCCTAGGGGGCTTATACTGGGGGATACGCCCGTTTGCACCGATAAACTCATCTTT. This rearrangement joins TRDV1 to TRDJ1; 13 positions agree with TRDD3. TCRdb gives no J gene; it was assigned here by matching the DNA to germline. Germline CDR1 reads TSWWSYY; CDR2 reads QGS. The J segment lost 1 base and the V segment lost 0 bases, leaving 26 bases of the junction unmatched. This CDR3 contains 25 residues.

This clone has ten or more counts. A read error is likely here: a far larger clone is one base away. This rearrangement joins TRDV3 to TRDJ3, with D maybe TRDD3 (10 bases). TCRdb records no J gene; here it was assigned by comparing the DNA to germline. The V gene lost 3 bases and the J gene lost 2 bases, with 53 bases spanning the gap. The length of the CDR3 is 29 residues. Germline V gives CDR1 TVYSNPD, CDR2 GDNSRS (reference sequence). The chain's CDR3 is CAFPVPSYPRSANYWGMIVGAWDTRQMFF. DNA for the CDR3: TGTGCCTTCCCCGTGCCTTCCTACCCCAGATCCGCCAATTACTGGGGGATGATCGTCGGGGCCTGGGACACCCGACAGATGTTTTTC.

Regarding this clone: This probably arose from a read error, given a far larger clone one base away. Other DNA sequences in the same sample also yield this CDR3. CDR3: CALGVPSIPFHSTGGRAQDKLIF. The CDR3 nucleotides are TGTGCTCTTGGGGTTCCGTCTATTCCTTTCCACAGTACTGGGGGGCGAGCCCAGGATAAACTCATCTTT. The chain recombines TRDV1 with TRDJ1, with TRDD3 matching 8 bases. In the absence of a J gene in TCRdb, the DNA was matched to germline to assign it here. V trimming: 4 bases; J trimming: 5 bases; junction bases outside the gene matches: 33. Germline lookup yields CDR1 TSWWSYY and CDR2 QGS. CDR3 length equals 23 residues.

This clone was observed a handful of times. This DNA's translation differs at residue 5 from TCRdb's protein, which comes from a much larger clone; a read error is likely, and the protein shown is translated from the DNA. The chain couples TRAV38-2/DV8 to TRDJ1, with 8 bases fitting TRDD3. The J gene, absent from TCRdb, was called here by matching the DNA to germline. Germline CDR1 is TSESDYY and CDR2 is QEAYKQQN. V lost 3 bases and J lost 0; bases outside the gene matches: 28. The CDR3 extends over 23 amino acids. CDR3 in DNA: TGTGCTTATAGGAACCGCCGACCCCAAACCGCCCGGGGATACACCGAGTACACCGATAAACTCATCTTT. Its translation is CAYRNRRPQTARGYTEYTDKLIF.